The rows below give T cell receptor beta chains drawn from one sample of a study of neurological immune-mediated disorders. MiXCR, run by TCRdb on the 5' RACE reads, gives a single entry per CDR3 protein. The profile shows 45,000 to 50,000 distinct CDR3 sequences, about 26% of them singletons. Sequenced: PBMCs. All receptors derive from a woman aged 70-85 years in good health. Both conserved end residues are part of each CDR3.

v_call | cdr3_aa
TRBV3-1 | CASSQDPENTGELFF
TRBV5-1 | CASRRVGGGNEQFF
TRBV7-2 | CASGTSGSSYEQYF
TRBV2 | CASTDTLNTEAFF
TRBV28 | CASGEGKAKNIQYF
TRBV2 | CASRYNEQFF
TRBV20-1 | CSARKSGGGMEQYF
TRBV7-6 | CASSARTGGSYEQYF
TRBV29-1 | CSVKLAVPNEQFF
TRBV7-2 | CASSLVDSRSTGELFF
TRBV24-1 | CATSPPGGNTGELFF
TRBV6-2/TRBV6-3 | CASKEQAQNTEAFF
TRBV20-1 | CSAPPRRGPYNEQFF
TRBV20-1 | CSARDYLDEQYF
TRBV5-1 | CASSLDLGARYGYTF
TRBV20-1 | CSARAWGQGNQPQHF
TRBV7-2 | CASSAGAAYGYTF
TRBV20-1 | CSARVGLGNTEAFF
TRBV12-3/TRBV12-4 | CASSLQDRVNYGYTF
TRBV4-3 | CASSQDEETQYF
TRBV5-5 | CASTMVVPRGEQYF
TRBV5-1 | CASSPFRVFDEQFF
TRBV5-6 | CASSSRLAGQHLTDTQYF
TRBV9 | CASSGQRVGTGELFF
TRBV20-1 | CSASTLSSNEHFF
TRBV20-1 | CSAPPGTSAGGTDTQYF
TRBV5-1 | CASSPDRMNTEAFF
TRBV5-8 | CASSSRTGPKTQYF
TRBV7-2 | CASSLRGEGEAFF
TRBV19 | CASRGFGWTDFSTGELFF
TRBV7-2 | CASSIGQGNEKLFF
TRBV5-5 | CASSRQRGAGYEQYF
TRBV10-3 | CAISRAGEQFF
TRBV20-1 | CSARKPGLEAFF
TRBV6-4 | CASSDSLGASEQPQHF
TRBV27 | CASSPDRVARYGYTF
TRBV20-1 | CSARAPGGMDTQYF
TRBV5-1 | CASSGQGGGSPSYEQYF
TRBV20-1 | CSARPTDRVIAKNIQYF
TRBV7-9 | CASSTTGKSYEQYF
TRBV7-9 | CASSYKQGLGGYTF
TRBV9 | CASSVEGDSYNEQFF
TRBV12-3/TRBV12-4 | CASSYGTVIFF
TRBV12-3/TRBV12-4 | CASRLTFSGNTIYF
TRBV5-1 | CASSLEGSSYGYTF
TRBV12-3/TRBV12-4 | CASSFLDGPRVTEAFF
TRBV2 | CASSDLGRSNEKLFF
TRBV7-9 | CASSLASYNEQFF
TRBV12-3/TRBV12-4 | CASSLTSGRNTEAFF
TRBV20-1 | CSANGLAGSQETQYF
TRBV5-1 | CASKLRESDTQYF
TRBV29-1 | CSVDRDDNTEAFF
TRBV11-2 | CASSLAGPTGEQYF
TRBV7-2 | CASSLDHGGTDTQYF
TRBV3-1 | CASSQSRGNYGYTF
TRBV9 | CASSVARVVNYGYTF
TRBV6-1 | CASSEGASGATDTQYF
TRBV10-3 | CAISELGQGNYGYTF